The T cell receptor beta chain under discussion was sequenced for a study of cytomegalovirus exposure and HLA in healthy donors. The PCR used 60 Vbeta and 13 Jbeta primers. Data came from immunoSEQ multiplex PCR; TCRdb stores just in-frame clones and leaves some out. The table lists about 150,000 clones, roughly 80% of them singletons. This clone turned up a few times. V was clipped by 1 base and J by 4 bases, with 11 bases between them. The CDR3 loop spans 14 amino acids. Germline lookup yields CDR1 SGHNT and CDR2 YYREEE (reference sequence). Sequenced material: PBMCs. This sequence was found in a woman aged 35 to 49 in good health and CMV-seronegative. The rearrangement uses TRBV5-4 and TRBJ1-2; weak D call: TRBD1 (6 bases). CDR3 residues: CASSLWAGAYGYTF. The DNA of the CDR3 is TGTGCCAGCAGCTTGTGGGCAGGGGCCTATGGCTACACCTTC.